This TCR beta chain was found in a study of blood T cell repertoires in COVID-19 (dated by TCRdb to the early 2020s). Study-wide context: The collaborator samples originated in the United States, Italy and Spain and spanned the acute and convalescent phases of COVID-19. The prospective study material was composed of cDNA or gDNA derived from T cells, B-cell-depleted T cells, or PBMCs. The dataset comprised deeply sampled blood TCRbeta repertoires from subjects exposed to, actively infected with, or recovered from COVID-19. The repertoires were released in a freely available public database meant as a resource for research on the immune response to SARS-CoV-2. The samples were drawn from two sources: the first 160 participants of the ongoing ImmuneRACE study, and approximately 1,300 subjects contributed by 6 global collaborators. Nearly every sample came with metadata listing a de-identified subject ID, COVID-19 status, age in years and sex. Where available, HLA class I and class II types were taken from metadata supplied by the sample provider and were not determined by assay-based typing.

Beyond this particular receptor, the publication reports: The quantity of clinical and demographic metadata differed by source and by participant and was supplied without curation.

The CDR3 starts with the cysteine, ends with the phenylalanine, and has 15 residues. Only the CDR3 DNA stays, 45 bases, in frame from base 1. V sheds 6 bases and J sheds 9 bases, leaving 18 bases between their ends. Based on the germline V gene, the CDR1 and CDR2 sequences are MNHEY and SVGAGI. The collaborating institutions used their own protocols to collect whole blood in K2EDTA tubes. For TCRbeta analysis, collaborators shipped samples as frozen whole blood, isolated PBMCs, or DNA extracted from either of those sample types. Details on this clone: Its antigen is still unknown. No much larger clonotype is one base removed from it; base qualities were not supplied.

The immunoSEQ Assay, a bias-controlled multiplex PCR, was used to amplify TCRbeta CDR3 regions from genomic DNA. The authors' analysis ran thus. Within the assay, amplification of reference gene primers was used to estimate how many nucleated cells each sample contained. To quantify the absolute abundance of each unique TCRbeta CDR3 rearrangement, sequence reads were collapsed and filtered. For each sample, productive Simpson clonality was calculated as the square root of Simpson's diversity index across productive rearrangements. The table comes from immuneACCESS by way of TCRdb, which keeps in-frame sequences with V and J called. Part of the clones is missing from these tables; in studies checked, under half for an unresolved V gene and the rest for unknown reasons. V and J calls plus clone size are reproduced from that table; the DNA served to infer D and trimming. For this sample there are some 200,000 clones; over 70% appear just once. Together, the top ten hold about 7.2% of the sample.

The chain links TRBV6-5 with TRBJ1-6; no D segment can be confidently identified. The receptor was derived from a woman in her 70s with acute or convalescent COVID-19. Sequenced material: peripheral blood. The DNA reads TGTGCCAGCAGCCGTGAGGAGGGAAGAAGTTCACCCCTCCACTTT. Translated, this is CASSREEGRSSPLHF.